The 13 T cell receptor beta chains reported below all come from one sample, sequenced in a study of T and B cells in COVID-19 patients. BIOMED2 TRB-A/B primer pools were used in multiplex TRB PCR. TCRdb redid the calling of the multiplex PCR reads with MiXCR, one entry per CDR3 protein. The sample lists some 11,000 distinct CDR3 sequences; around a third were seen once. Each TRB amplification used roughly 220-550 ng of genomic DNA from blood. Sample: blood. These TCRs come from a human donor with active COVID-19.

The rearrangement joins TRBV6-1 to TRBJ2-5; 9 positions match TRBD2. The CDR3 is 19 amino acids. V lost 2 bases and J lost 1; bases outside the gene matches: 14. Germline CDR1 is MNHNS and CDR2 is SASEGT. For the CDR3, the DNA is TGTGCCAGCAGTGAACAAGGGGTTGGCTGGCGGGGGGGCCAAGAGACCCAGTACTTC. It yields the protein CASSEQGVGWRGGQETQYF.

CDR3 residues: CSANKPTGGSREQYF. Here the CDR3 DNA reads TGCAGTGCTAACAAACCCACAGGGGGATCGAGGGAGCAGTACTTC. V usage is TRBV20-1 and J usage is TRBJ2-7; 8 positions match TRBD1. J gave up 7 bases and V 4 bases, and 15 bases lay outside the gene matches. The CDR3 runs to 15 residues. The germline V gene encodes CDR1 DFQATT and CDR2 SNEGSKA (reference sequence).

The CDR3 is CASTEEVYEQFF. CDR3 DNA: TGTGCCAGCACCGAGGAGGTCTATGAGCAGTTCTTC. The chain uses TRBV6-1 and TRBJ2-1; possibly TRBD2 for D (5 bases). Germline values: CDR1 MNHNS, CDR2 SASEGT. The germline V and J ends were trimmed by 7 bases and 8 bases, with 12 bases remaining between them. The CDR3 length is 12 residues.

This clonotype was seen more than once but under ten times. The V gene is TRBV5-1, the J gene TRBJ2-3; perhaps TRBD2 as D (6 bases). The germline gives CDR1 SGHRS, CDR2 YFSETQ. The CDR3 has 16 residues. Trimming cost V 0 bases and J 1 base, with 12 bases left between them. CDR3 coding DNA: TGCGCCAGCAGCTTGGGCGGCGGGGTGGGCACAGATACGCAGTATTTT. Amino acid sequence: CASSLGGGVGTDTQYF.

The rearrangement joins TRBV6-4 to TRBJ1-3; TRBD1 matches at 8 bases. This CDR3 is 17 amino acids long. The V segment lost 5 bases and the J segment 0 bases; nucleotides outside the gene matches: 9. Germline V gene data show CDR1 as MRHNA and CDR2 as SNTAGT. CDR3 amino acids: CASSSPTGAFSGNTIYF. In nucleotides, the CDR3 is TGTGCCAGCAGTTCACCGACAGGGGCCTTCTCTGGAAACACCATATATTTT.

Only a few counts were recorded for this clonotype. This sequence joins TRBV5-6 and TRBJ2-1, with 9 positions matching TRBD2. The CDR3 has 16 residues. V lost 3 bases to trimming and J lost 4 bases; unmatched junction nucleotides: 8. Per germline, CDR1 SGHDT and CDR2 YYEEEE. CDR3 region: CASSYKRGASYNEQFF. CDR3 nucleotide sequence: TGTGCCAGCAGCTACAAGCGGGGGGCCTCGTACAATGAGCAGTTCTTC.

This clonotype was observed once. Because it lacks the conserved phenylalanine or tryptophan at the end, this CDR3 is likely a read error. V and J are TRBV6-4 and TRBJ2-6; D is ambiguous. CDR1 is MRHNA, CDR2 SNTAGT, per germline. The V end lost 0 bases, the J end lost 2 bases, and 8 bases lay between the germline ends. The CDR3 has 16 amino acids. CDR3 DNA: TGTGCCAGCAGTGACTCGAGTGGAACTGGGGCCAACGTCCTGACTTTA. The encoded protein is CASSDSSGTGANVLTL.

The chain carries TRBV7-2 and TRBJ2-7; D remains ambiguous. This CDR3 has 13 amino acids. The germline V gene encodes CDR1 SGHTA and CDR2 FQGNSA. The V end was cut by 4 bases, the J end by 6 bases, with 13 bases between. The CDR3 loop is CASSSVVGSEQYF. Written as DNA, the CDR3 is TGTGCCAGCAGCTCAGTAGTCGGATCCGAGCAGTACTTC.

CDR3 sequence: CASSQRLAQRGDEQFF. CDR3 coding DNA: TGCGCCAGCAGCCAAAGACTAGCCCAGAGGGGCGATGAGCAGTTCTTC. The chain recombines TRBV4-3 with TRBJ2-1; 7 bases align to TRBD2. The CDR3 loop spans 16 amino acids. The V and J ends lost 2 bases and 8 bases, in that order; junction bases with no gene match: 12. Germline V gene lookup returns CDR1 LGHNA and CDR2 YSLEER.

This clonotype has just a few counts. The V gene is TRBV12-3 or TRBV12-4, the J gene TRBJ2-2, with TRBD2 as a possible D gene (7 bases). V was shortened by 4 bases and J by 5 bases, with 14 bases between the two germline ends. The CDR3 sequence is 15 residues long. DNA of the CDR3: TGTGCCAGCAGTTGGGGGGGGCCCCGAACCGGGGAGCTGTTTTTT. Protein: CASSWGGPRTGELFF.

In its sample, this clonotype is medium-sized. This chain joins TRBV29-1 and TRBJ1-1, with D possibly matching TRBD1 (5 bases). This CDR3 region has 15 residues. V gave up 4 bases and J gave up 7 bases, with 22 bases separating them. Germline assignment: CDR1 SQVTM and CDR2 ANQGSEA. Written as DNA, the CDR3 is TGCAGCGTTGGCGGGAACAGGAATATCGAAATTGAAGCTTTCTTT. Translation gives CSVGGNRNIEIEAFF.

As to this clonotype: A read error is possible here, since a much larger clone lies one base away. This chain connects TRBV11-1 to TRBJ1-4; 9 bases are a match to TRBD1. Germline V CDR1 and CDR2: SGHAT, FQDESV (reference sequence). The V and J ends lost 5 bases and 6 bases, in that order; junction bases with no gene match: 10. This CDR3 has 16 amino acids. The CDR3 DNA follows: TGTGCCAGCAGCCTCGGACAGGGGCCTCCCCATGAAAAACTGTTTTTT. Encoded protein: CASSLGQGPPHEKLFF. Together with reference TRBV11-1 and TRBJ1-4, the CDR3 gives the full variable domain: EAEVAQSPRYKITEKSQAVAFWCDPISGHATLYWYRQILGQGPELLVQFQDESVVDDSQLPKDRFSAERLKGVDSTLKIQPAELGDSAMYLCASSLGQGPPHEKLFFGSGTQLSVL.

This clonotype was seen more than once but under ten times. The V gene is TRBV15, the J gene TRBJ2-7; 7 bases fit TRBD1. CDR3 length equals 16 residues. Trimming removed 0 bases from V and 1 base from J; junction bases left unmatched: 6. Germline V gene data show CDR1 as LNHNV and CDR2 as YYDKDF (reference sequence). In DNA, the CDR3 is TGTGCCACCAGCAGAGATCTTGACAGGGTATCCTACGAGCAGTACTTC. Amino acid sequence: CATSRDLDRVSYEQYF.